One and the same sample provided the 9 T cell receptor beta chains below, sequenced in a study of early T cells in non-severe SARS-CoV-2 infection. TCRdb re-derived calls from the 5' RACE reads in MiXCR, one entry per CDR3 protein. The data hold tens of thousands of distinct CDR3 sequences, with 5.5% to 7% observed a single time. Sequenced: whole blood. The receptor set was obtained from an adult who was a healthcare worker with PCR-confirmed SARS-CoV-2 infection or an uninfected control (not recorded which).

This clonotype appeared many times. The rearrangement joins TRBV11-2 to TRBJ2-7; 11 bases line up with TRBD2. The CDR3 sequence is 18 residues long. The junction had 9 bases not matched to a gene; V was cut back by 0 bases and J by 2 bases. CDR1 is SGHAT and CDR2 is FQNNGV in the germline V gene. CDR3 DNA sequence: TGTGCCAGCAGCTTAGATGAAACTAGCGGGAGATTAACCTACGAGCAGTACTTC. This translates into CASSLDETSGRLTYEQYF.

The chain links TRBV12-3 or TRBV12-4 to TRBJ1-5; D remains unclear. This CDR3 spans 13 amino acids. Trimming pared 6 bases from V and 0 bases from J, leaving 6 bases between. The CDR3 DNA is TGTGCCAGCAGGGAGAATAGCAATCAGCCCCAGCATTTT. Translated, it gives CASRENSNQPQHF.

This clonotype is medium-sized within its sample. V and J are TRBV20-1 and TRBJ1-1; D is undetermined. This CDR3 comprises 14 residues. Trimming took 0 bases from V and 0 from J, leaving 8 bases between them. Per germline, CDR1 DFQATT and CDR2 SNEGSKA (reference sequence). CDR3 sequence reads: CSAREADLNTEAFF. The CDR3 bases are TGCAGTGCTAGAGAGGCAGACTTGAACACTGAAGCTTTCTTT.

In this sample, this clonotype turned up many times. The V and J genes are TRBV20-1 and TRBJ1-5; no definite D call. Germline loops: CDR1 DFQATT, CDR2 SNEGSKA (reference sequence). Trimming cost V 3 bases and J 9 bases, with 9 bases left between them. This CDR3 has 11 residues. CDR3: CSARVLGPQHF. The CDR3 nucleotides read TGCAGTGCTAGGGTTCTGGGGCCCCAGCATTTT.

The table lists this clonotype with many counts. The chain uses TRBV3-1 and TRBJ1-6, with D possibly matching TRBD1 (5 bases). This CDR3 contains 14 residues. V gave up 1 base and J gave up 8 bases, with 9 bases separating them. In germline, CDR1 is LGHDT, CDR2 YNNKEL (reference sequence). The CDR3 protein is CASSQGTGDSPLHF. The DNA for the CDR3 is TGTGCCAGCAGCCAAGGGACGGGGGATTCACCCCTCCACTTT.

This clonotype appeared many times. This chain uses TRBV20-1 with TRBJ1-1; the D is unclear. Trimming left V 5 bases short and J 3 bases short, with 7 bases between. In germline, CDR1 is DFQATT, CDR2 SNEGSKA (reference sequence). The CDR3 runs to 11 residues. CDR3 bases: TGCAGTGCTTGGATGTACACTGAAGCTTTCTTT. This codes for CSAWMYTEAFF.

The rearrangement links TRBV18 to TRBJ1-4; tentatively, D is TRBD1 (5 bases). Germline CDR1 reads KGHSH; CDR2 reads LQKENI. Trimming shortened V by 2 bases and J by 4 bases, and 8 bases separated the two germline ends. CDR3 length equals 14 residues. As DNA, the CDR3 is TGTGCCAGCTCACCAACAGGAGTTAATGAAAAACTGTTTTTT. Translation gives CASSPTGVNEKLFF.

The rearrangement uses TRBV28 and TRBJ2-1; the match to TRBD2 covers 8 bases. CDR3 length equals 17 residues. V lost 5 bases and J lost 4; bases outside the gene matches: 13. Looked up from germline, CDR1 is MDHEN and CDR2 is SYDVKM. In DNA, the CDR3 is TGTGCCAGCAGTGTAACGCCTAAGGGACTAGGGTACAATGAGCAGTTCTTC. Amino acids: CASSVTPKGLGYNEQFF. Together with reference TRBV28 and TRBJ2-1, the CDR3 gives the full variable domain: DVKVTQSSRYLVKRTGEKVFLECVQDMDHENMFWYRQDPGLGLRLIYFSYDVKMKEKGDIPEGYSVSREKKERFSLILESASTNQTSMYLCASSVTPKGLGYNEQFFGPGTRLTVL.

In its sample, this clonotype was seen many times. The V gene is TRBV11-3, the J gene TRBJ2-1, with D possibly TRBD1 on 5 matching bases. The CDR3 extends over 15 amino acids. Trimming took 5 bases from V and 0 from J, leaving 11 bases between them. The germline V gene has CDR1 SGHNT and CDR2 YENEEA. The CDR3 region has the DNA TGTGCCAGCAGCCCCCAGGGTAACTCCTACAATGAGCAGTTCTTC. As protein: CASSPQGNSYNEQFF.